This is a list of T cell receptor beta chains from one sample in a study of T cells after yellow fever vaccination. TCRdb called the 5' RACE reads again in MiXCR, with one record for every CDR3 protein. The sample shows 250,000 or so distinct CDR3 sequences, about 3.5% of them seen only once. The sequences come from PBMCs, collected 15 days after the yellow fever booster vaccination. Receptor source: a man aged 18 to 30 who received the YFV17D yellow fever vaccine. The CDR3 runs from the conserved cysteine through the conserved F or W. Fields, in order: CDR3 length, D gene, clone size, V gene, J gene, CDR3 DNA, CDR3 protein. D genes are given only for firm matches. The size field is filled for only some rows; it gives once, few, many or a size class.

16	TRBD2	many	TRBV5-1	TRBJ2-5	TGCGCCAGCAGCTTGGGGACTAGCAAAGGCGGAGAGACCCAGTACTTC	CASSLGTSKGGETQYF
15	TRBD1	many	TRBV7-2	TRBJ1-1	TGTGCCAGCAGCCTTCAGGGGGGAATGAACACTGAAGCTTTCTTT	CASSLQGGMNTEAFF
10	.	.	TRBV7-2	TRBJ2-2	TGTGCCAGCAGCTTGGGGGAGCTGTTTTTT	CASSLGELFF
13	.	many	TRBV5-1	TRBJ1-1	TGCGCCAGCAGCGGGGGGACGAACACTGAAGCTTTCTTT	CASSGGTNTEAFF
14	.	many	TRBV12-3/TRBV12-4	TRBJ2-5	TGTGCCAGCAGTCGGGGACTCACTCAAGAGACCCAGTACTTC	CASSRGLTQETQYF
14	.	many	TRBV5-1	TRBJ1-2	TGCGCCAGCAGCCCCGGTGGAGGGTCCTATGGCTACACCTTC	CASSPGGGSYGYTF
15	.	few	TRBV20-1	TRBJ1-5	TGCAGTGCTAGAGATTGGCGGGGAACGGGACAGCCCCAGCATTTT	CSARDWRGTGQPQHF
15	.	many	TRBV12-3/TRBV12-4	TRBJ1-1	TGTGCCAGCAGTTCTGAGGTGGAGGGGAACACTGAAGCTTTCTTT	CASSSEVEGNTEAFF
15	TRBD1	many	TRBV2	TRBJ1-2	TGTGCCAGCAGTGACCCTCGCAGGGGGTTCTATGGCTACACCTTC	CASSDPRRGFYGYTF
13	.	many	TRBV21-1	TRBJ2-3	TGTGCCAGCAGCAAAGTCGGTGGCCGAGAGGGGTATTTT	CASSKVGGREGYF
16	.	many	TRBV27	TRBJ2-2	TGTGCCAGCAGCCGAAACCTCAGGGAAGACACCGGGGAGCTGTTTTTT	CASSRNLREDTGELFF
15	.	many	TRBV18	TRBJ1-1	TGTGCCAGCTCCATTTCTCAGGGTACTCTTTATGAAGCTTTCTTT	CASSISQGTLYEAFF
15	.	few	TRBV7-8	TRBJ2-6	TGTGCCAGCAGCAACGCAGGGTCTGGGGCCAACGTCCTGACTTTC	CASSNAGSGANVLTF
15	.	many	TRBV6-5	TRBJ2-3	TGTGCCAGCAGTTACTCGTCGGGTACCCCGGATACGCAGTATTTT	CASSYSSGTPDTQYF
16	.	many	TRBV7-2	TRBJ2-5	TGTGCCAGCAGCTTAGCGCCCCGGGGGGCCGTCAAGACCCAGTACTTC	CASSLAPRGAVKTQYF
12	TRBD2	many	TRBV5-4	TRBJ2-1	TGTGCCAGCAGCTTAAGCGGGGCTGAGCAGTTCTTC	CASSLSGAEQFF
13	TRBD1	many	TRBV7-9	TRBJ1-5	TGTGCCAGCAGCAGGGGACAGGGGCAGCCCCAGCATTTT	CASSRGQGQPQHF
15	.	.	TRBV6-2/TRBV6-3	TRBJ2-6	TGTGCCAGCAGTTACGGGCCGCCTGGGGCCAACGTCCTGACTTTC	CASSYGPPGANVLTF
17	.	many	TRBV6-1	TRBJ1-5	TGTGCCAGCAGTGAACCCGTTTGGACAGATAGCAATCAGCCCCAGCATTTT	CASSEPVWTDSNQPQHF
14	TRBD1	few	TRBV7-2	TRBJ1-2	TGTGCCAGCAGCCAGGGGACAGAGAACTATGGCTACACCTTC	CASSQGTENYGYTF
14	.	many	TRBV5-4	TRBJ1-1	TGTGCCAGCAGCTCCGGGACCTCAGGGACTGAAGCTTTCTTT	CASSSGTSGTEAFF
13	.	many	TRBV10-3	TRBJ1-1	TGTGCCATCAGGTTAAGTATGAACACTGAAGCTTTCTTT	CAIRLSMNTEAFF
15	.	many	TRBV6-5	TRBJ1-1	TGTGCCACCCACGAAGGGGGAAGATCTGGCACTGAAGCTTTCTTT	CATHEGGRSGTEAFF
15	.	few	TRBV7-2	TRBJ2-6	TGTGCCAGCAGCTTAGAAGCGGGTGGGGCCAACGTCCTGACTTTC	CASSLEAGGANVLTF
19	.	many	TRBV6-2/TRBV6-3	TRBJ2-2	TGTGCCAGCAGTTACTCCTCAGATCCGGGTAACGCGAACACCGGGGAGCTGTTTTTT	CASSYSSDPGNANTGELFF
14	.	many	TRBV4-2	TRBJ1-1	TGTGCCAGCAGCCAACTCGCGTTGGGCACTGAAGCTTTCTTT	CASSQLALGTEAFF
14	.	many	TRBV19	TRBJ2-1	TGTGCCAGTAGTACCCGGGCCGGAGAGGTTGAGCAGTTCTTC	CASSTRAGEVEQFF
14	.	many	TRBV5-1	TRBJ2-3	TGCGCCAGCAGTAATGGATCCCGCACAGATACGCAGTATTTT	CASSNGSRTDTQYF
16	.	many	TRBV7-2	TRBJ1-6	TGTGCCAGCAGCTTATTTGGGGGCTCCTATAATTCACCCCTCCACTTT	CASSLFGGSYNSPLHF
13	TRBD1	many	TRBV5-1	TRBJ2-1	TGCGCCAGCAGCTTCAGGGGGCTCGATGAGCAGTTCTTC	CASSFRGLDEQFF
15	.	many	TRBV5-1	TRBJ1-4	TGCGCCAGCAGCATGACGGGGGCCACAGGGGAAAAACTGTTTTTT	CASSMTGATGEKLFF
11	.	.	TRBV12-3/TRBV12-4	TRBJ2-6	TGTGCCAGCAGTGCCTTCAACGTCCTGACTTTC	CASSAFNVLTF
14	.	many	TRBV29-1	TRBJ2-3	TGCAGCGCAGTAGGAGGAGGCGACCCAGATACGCAGTATTTT	CSAVGGGDPDTQYF
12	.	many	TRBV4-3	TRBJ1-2	TGCGCCAGCAGCCAAGAGTCCTCCGGCTACACCTTC	CASSQESSGYTF
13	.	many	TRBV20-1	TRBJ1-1	TGCAGTGCTGTCGAGGGGACGAACACTGAAGCTTTCTTT	CSAVEGTNTEAFF
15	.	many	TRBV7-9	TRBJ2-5	TGTGCCAGCAGCCCCCCCTGGCCCCCGGTGGGGACCCAGTACTTC	CASSPPWPPVGTQYF
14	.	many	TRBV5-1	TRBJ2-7	TGCGCCAGCAGCTTGGCAGTTACTGAGGCGGAGCAGTACTTC	CASSLAVTEAEQYF
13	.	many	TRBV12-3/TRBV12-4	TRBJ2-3	TGTGCCAGCAGCATACTAGGAGCAGATACGCAGTATTTT	CASSILGADTQYF
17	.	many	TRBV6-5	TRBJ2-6	TGTGCCAGCAGTTACTCGAATCGGGGGCGAGGGGCCAACGTCCTGACTTTC	CASSYSNRGRGANVLTF
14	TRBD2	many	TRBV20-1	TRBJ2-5	TGCAGTGCTAGGCCCGGGGGGGCCGTGGAGACCCAGTACTTC	CSARPGGAVETQYF
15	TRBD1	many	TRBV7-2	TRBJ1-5	TGTGCCAGCAGCCTCCGACAGGGTTCCGAACAGCCCCAGCATTTT	CASSLRQGSEQPQHF
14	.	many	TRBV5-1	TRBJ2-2	TGCGCCAGCAGCGTCGTGACGGGGAACGGGGAGCTGTTTTTT	CASSVVTGNGELFF
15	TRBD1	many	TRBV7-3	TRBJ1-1	TGTGCCAGCAAAGACACAGGGGCACTGAACACTGAAGCTTTCTTT	CASKDTGALNTEAFF
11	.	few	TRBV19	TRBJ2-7	TGTGCCAGTGCCAGGGTTTACGAGCAGTACTTC	CASARVYEQYF
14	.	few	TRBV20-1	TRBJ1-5	TGCAGTGCTAGTGGGGGCGTTGGGATACAGCCCCAGCATTTT	CSASGGVGIQPQHF
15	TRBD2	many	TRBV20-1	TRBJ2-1	TGCAGTGCAAAGGGACTAGCGGGGGGAAACAATGAGCAGTTCTTC	CSAKGLAGGNNEQFF
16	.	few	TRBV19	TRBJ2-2	TGTGCCAGTAAGGGGATTCGGGCAGAGAACACCGGGGAGCTGTTTTTT	CASKGIRAENTGELFF
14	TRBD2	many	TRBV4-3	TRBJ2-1	TGCGCCAGCAGCACGGAACGAGGGAGGGATGAGCAGTTCTTC	CASSTERGRDEQFF
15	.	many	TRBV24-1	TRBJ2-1	TGTGCCACCAGTGATTCCCTGGCTGCCTACAATGAGCAGTTCTTC	CATSDSLAAYNEQFF
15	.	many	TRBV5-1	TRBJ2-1	TGCGCCAGCAGCAGGGGGGCGAGCTCCTACAATGAGCAGTTCTTC	CASSRGASSYNEQFF
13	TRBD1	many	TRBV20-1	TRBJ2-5	TGCAGTGCCCGACAGGACAGGGGCGCGACCCAGTACTTC	CSARQDRGATQYF